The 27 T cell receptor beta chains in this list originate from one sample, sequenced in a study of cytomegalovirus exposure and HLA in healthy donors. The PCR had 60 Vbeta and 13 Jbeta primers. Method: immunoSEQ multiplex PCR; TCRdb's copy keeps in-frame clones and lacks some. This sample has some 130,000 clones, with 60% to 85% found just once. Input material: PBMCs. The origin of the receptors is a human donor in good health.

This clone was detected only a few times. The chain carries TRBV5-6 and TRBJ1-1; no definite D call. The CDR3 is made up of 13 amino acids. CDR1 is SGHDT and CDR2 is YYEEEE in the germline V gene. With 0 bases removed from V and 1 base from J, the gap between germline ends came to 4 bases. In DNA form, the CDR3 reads TGTGCCAGCAGCTTGGCTCCGAACACTGAAGCTTTCTTT. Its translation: CASSLAPNTEAFF. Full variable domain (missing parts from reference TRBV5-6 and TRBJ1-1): DAGVTQSPTHLIKTRGQQVTLRCSPKSGHDTVSWYQQALGQGPQFIFQYYEEEERQRGNFPDRFSGHQFPNYSSELNVNALLLGDSALYLCASSLAPNTEAFFGQGTRLTVV.

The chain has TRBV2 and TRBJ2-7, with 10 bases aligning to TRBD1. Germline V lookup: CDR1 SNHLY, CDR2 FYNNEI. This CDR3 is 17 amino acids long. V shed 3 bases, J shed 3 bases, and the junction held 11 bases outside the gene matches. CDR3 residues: CASSEVGPGQGYYEQYF. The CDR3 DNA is TGTGCCAGCAGTGAGGTGGGTCCGGGACAGGGGTACTACGAGCAGTACTTC.

The CDR3 sequence is CASRQGLAGARTDTQYF. In DNA, the CDR3 is TGCGCCAGCAGACAGGGACTAGCGGGGGCCCGCACAGATACGCAGTATTTT. This chain links TRBV5-1 with TRBJ2-3; 14 bases align to TRBD2. With 5 bases clipped from V and 1 base from J, the junction kept 6 bases outside the gene matches. CDR3 length: 17 amino acids. Germline V gene sequence: CDR1 SGHRS, CDR2 YFSETQ.

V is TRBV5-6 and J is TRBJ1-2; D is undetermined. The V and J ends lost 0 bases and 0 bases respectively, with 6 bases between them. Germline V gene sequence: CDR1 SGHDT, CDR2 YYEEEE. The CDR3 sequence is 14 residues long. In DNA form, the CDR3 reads TGTGCCAGCAGCTTGGGGGCAGCTAACTATGGCTACACCTTC. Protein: CASSLGAANYGYTF.

The CDR3: CASSQDSKQGETQYF. DNA of the CDR3: TGCGCCAGCAGCCAAGATTCTAAGCAGGGCGAGACCCAGTACTTC. The chain carries TRBV4-3 and TRBJ2-5, with D tentatively TRBD1 (5 bases). Trimming took 0 bases from V and 5 from J, leaving 13 bases between them. The CDR3 is 15 amino acids. The germline V gene encodes CDR1 LGHNA and CDR2 YSLEER.

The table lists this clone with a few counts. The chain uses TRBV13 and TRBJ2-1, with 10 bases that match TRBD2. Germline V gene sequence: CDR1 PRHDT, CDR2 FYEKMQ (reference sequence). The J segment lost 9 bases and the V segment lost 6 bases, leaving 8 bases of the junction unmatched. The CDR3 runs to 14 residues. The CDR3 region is CASRKAGGPTEQFF. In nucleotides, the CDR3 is TGTGCCAGCAGGAAAGCGGGGGGGCCCACTGAGCAGTTCTTC.

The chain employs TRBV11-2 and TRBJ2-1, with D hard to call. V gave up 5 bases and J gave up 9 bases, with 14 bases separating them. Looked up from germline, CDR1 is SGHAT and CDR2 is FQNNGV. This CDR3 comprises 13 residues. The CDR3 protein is CASSPPQTTEQFF. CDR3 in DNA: TGTGCCAGCAGCCCCCCGCAAACTACTGAGCAGTTCTTC.

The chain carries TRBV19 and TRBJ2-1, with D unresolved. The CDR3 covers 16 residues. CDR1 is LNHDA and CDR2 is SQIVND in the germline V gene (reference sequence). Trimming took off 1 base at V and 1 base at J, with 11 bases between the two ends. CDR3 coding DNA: TGTGCCAGTAGTATAGCACAGCAAATATCCTACAATGAGCAGTTCTTC. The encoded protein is CASSIAQQISYNEQFF.

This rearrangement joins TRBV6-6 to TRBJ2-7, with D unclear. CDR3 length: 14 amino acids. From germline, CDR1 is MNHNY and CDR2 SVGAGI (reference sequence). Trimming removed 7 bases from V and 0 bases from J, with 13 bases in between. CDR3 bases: TGTGCCAGCAACCCCGCCTATAGCTCCTACGAGCAGTACTTC. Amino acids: CASNPAYSSYEQYF.

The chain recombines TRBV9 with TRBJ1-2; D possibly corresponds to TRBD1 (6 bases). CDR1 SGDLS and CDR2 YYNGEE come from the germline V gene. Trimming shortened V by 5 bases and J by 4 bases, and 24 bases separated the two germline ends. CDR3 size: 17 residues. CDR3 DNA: TGTGCCAGCAGTGCAACAGGGAACGGGGGGGCCCGCTATGGCTACACCTTC. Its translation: CASSATGNGGARYGYTF.

CDR3 in amino acids: CASSLSARSSYNSPLHF. The CDR3 nucleotides read TGTGCCAGCAGTTTATCCGCGAGAAGCTCCTATAATTCACCCCTCCACTTT. The chain carries TRBV28 and TRBJ1-6, with no clear D. Germline V gene lookup returns CDR1 MDHEN and CDR2 SYDVKM. V shed 1 base and J shed 0 bases, with 10 bases lying between them. The length of the CDR3 is 17 residues.

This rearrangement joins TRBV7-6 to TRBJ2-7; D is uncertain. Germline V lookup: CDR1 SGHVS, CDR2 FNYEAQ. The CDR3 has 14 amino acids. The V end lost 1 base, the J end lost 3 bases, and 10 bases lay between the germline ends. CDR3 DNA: TGTGCCAGCAGCTTAGACGGAGCTGACTACGAGCAGTACTTC. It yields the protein CASSLDGADYEQYF.

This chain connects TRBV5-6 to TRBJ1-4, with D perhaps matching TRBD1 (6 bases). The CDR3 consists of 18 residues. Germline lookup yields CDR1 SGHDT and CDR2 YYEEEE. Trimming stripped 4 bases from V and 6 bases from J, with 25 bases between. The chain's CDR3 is CASSLQGLTGLDYEKLFF. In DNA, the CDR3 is TGTGCCAGCAGCCTACAAGGTCTCACAGGGCTCGACTATGAAAAACTGTTTTTT.

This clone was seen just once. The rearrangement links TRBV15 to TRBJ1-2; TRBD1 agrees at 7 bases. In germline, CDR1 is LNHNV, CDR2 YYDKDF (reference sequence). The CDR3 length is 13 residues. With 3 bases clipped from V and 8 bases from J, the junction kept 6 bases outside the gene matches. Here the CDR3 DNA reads TGTGCCACCAGCAGTACAGGGGTTGGAGGCTACACCTTC. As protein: CATSSTGVGGYTF.

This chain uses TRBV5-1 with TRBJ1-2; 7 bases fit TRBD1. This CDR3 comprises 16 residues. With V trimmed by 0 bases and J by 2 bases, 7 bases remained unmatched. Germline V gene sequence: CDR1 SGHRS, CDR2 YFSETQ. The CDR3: CASSLVFTGDNYGYTF. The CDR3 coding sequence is TGCGCCAGCAGCTTGGTGTTCACAGGGGACAACTATGGCTACACCTTC. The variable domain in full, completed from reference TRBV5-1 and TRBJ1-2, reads KAGVTQTPRYLIKTRGQQVTLSCSPISGHRSVSWYQQTPGQGLQFLFEYFSETQRNKGNFPGRFSGRQFSNSRSEMNVSTLELGDSALYLCASSLVFTGDNYGYTFGSGTRLTVV.

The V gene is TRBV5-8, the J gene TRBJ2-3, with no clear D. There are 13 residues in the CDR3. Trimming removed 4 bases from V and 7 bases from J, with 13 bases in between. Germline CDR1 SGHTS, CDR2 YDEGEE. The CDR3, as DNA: TGTGCCAGCAGCCCTCCTACCTCCTATACGCAGTATTTT. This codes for CASSPPTSYTQYF.

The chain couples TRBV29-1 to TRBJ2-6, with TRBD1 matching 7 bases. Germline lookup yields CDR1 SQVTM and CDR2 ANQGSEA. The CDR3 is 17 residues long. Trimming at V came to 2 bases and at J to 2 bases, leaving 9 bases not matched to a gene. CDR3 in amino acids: CSVERGRPLPGANVLTF. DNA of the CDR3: TGCAGCGTTGAAAGGGGGCGCCCTCTTCCTGGGGCCAACGTCCTGACTTTC.

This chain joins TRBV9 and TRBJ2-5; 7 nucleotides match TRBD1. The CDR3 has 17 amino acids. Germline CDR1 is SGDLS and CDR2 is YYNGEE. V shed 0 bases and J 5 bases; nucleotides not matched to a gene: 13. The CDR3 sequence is CASSVGGVEGAGETQYF. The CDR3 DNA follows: TGTGCCAGCAGCGTAGGGGGTGTCGAGGGGGCTGGGGAGACCCAGTACTTC.

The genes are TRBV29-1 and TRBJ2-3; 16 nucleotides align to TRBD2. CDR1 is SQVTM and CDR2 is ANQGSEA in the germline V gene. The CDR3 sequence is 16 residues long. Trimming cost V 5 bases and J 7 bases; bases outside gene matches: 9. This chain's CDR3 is CSVLPGTSGGANTQYF. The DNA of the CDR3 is TGCAGCGTTCTTCCGGGGACTAGCGGGGGGGCAAATACGCAGTATTTT.

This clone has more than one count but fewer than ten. The CDR3 nucleotides are TGTGCCAGCAGTGAATTTTCGGGATTCACTGAAGCTTTCTTT. Protein sequence: CASSEFSGFTEAFF. V gene TRBV2 combines with J gene TRBJ1-1; D is uncertain. The CDR3 is made up of 14 amino acids. The V gene lost 2 bases and the J gene lost 4 bases, with 11 bases spanning the gap. Germline CDR1 is SNHLY and CDR2 is FYNNEI.

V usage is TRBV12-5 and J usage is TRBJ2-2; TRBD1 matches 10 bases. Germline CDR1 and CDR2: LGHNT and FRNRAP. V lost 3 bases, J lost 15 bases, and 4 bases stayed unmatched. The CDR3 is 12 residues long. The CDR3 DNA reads TGTGCTAGTGGTTTCCCCGGACAGGGGGTGTTTTTT. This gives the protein CASGFPGQGVFF.

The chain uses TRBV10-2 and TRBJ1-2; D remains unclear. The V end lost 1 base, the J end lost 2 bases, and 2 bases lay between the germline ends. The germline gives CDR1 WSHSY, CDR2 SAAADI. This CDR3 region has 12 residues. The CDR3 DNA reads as TGCGCCAGCAGTGAGTTAAACTATGGCTACACCTTC. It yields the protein CASSELNYGYTF.

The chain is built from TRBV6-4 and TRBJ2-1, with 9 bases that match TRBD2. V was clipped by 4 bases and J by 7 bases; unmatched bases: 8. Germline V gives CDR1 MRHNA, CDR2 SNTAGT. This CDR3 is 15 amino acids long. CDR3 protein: CASSAGLALWNEQFF. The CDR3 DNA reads TGTGCCAGCAGTGCGGGACTAGCCCTTTGGAATGAGCAGTTCTTC.

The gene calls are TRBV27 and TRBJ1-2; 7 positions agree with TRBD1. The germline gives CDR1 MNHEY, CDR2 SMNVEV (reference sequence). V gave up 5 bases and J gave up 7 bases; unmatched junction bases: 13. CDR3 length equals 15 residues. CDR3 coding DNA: TGTGCCAGCAGTAGCAGACAGGGCCGGGACGGTGGCTACACCTTC. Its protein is CASSSRQGRDGGYTF.

This chain's CDR3 is CASSSPPGAVNTEAFF. CDR3 DNA sequence: TGTGCCAGCAGCTCCCCACCTGGGGCGGTGAACACTGAAGCTTTCTTT. The chain joins TRBV7-2 to TRBJ1-1; tentative D call: TRBD1 (5 bases). Germline CDR1 SGHTA, CDR2 FQGNSA. This CDR3 is built from 16 residues. The V end was cut by 4 bases, the J end by 0 bases, with 15 bases between.

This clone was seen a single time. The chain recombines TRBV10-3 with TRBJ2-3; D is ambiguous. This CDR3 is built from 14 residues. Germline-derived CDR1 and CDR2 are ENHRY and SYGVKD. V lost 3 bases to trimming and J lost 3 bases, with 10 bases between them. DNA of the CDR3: TGTGCCATCAGTGAAGCTTCTGTGACAGATACGCAGTATTTT. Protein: CAISEASVTDTQYF.

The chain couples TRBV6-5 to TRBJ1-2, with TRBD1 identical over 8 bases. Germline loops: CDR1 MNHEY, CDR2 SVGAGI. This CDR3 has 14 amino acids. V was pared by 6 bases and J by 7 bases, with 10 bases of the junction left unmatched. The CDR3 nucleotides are TGTGCCAGCAGATCCCCATCAGGGGGCTCTGGCTACACCTTC. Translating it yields CASRSPSGGSGYTF.